This T cell receptor beta chain was sequenced during a study of shared clonotypes between healthy human individuals (dated by TCRdb to the early 2020s). Describing the broader study: The cohort comprised two women and a few men aged 18 to 49 years. For each donor, CD4 naive and CD4 memory were each given three plates, CD8 naive was given two plates, and CD8 memory was given one plate. To estimate repertoire size and how much clonotype sharing occurs between individuals, the study deeply sequenced the blood TCR repertoires of five or six healthy adults. Libraries were prepared and TCR repertoires were sequenced by different laboratories using diverse techniques, in order to increase sequencing depth and limit assay-specific biases. Leukapheresis yielded between about 0.85 and 10 billion PBMCs per donor. What the research found in general, with its limitations: Pairwise subsampling indicated that sequencing depth was expected to affect the degree of clonotype sharing among donors. Larger estimated clonotype richness was generally found for naive subsets than for memory subsets. Sharing across a few donors was observed for around 5% of naive CD4, 3% to 3.5% of naive CD8, roughly 2.3% of memory CD4, and 0.4% of memory CD8 clonotypes. Compared with non-shared clonotypes, the clonotypes found in all four sorted-subset donors had higher generation probabilities. Even with the large sequencing depth, rarefaction of the sorted-subset datasets indicated that sequencing was incomplete. Sampling was limited to blood, and TCR repertoires in tissue likely differ from TCR repertoires in blood. Because the study included only a small number of donors, the genetic and exposure-history diversity represented was limited.

TCR CDR3 regions were amplified from genomic DNA by multiplex PCR using the deep immunoSEQ assay. Genomic DNA extracted from each cell subset was distributed evenly over all wells of several immunoSEQ 96-well plates, and each plate served as one replicate. For sorted subsets, approximately 200 ng of genomic DNA, equivalent to 25,000 to 35,000 T cell genomes, went into each replicate PCR. Purified libraries were quantified with a Qubit 3.0 fluorometer, sized on a Bioanalyzer 2100, and re-quantified with the KAPA Library Quantification kit. Each immunoSEQ 96-well plate was sequenced on its own single-read 150-cycle Illumina NextSeq 550 flow cell. Processing in the source paper ran as follows. Because the immunoSEQ output held only junctional sequences and lacked quality scores, the filtering could not match the filtering applied to full-length reads. To assign V/J genes and CDR3, sequences were annotated against IMGT germline references using PyIR, a Python wrapper for IgBLAST v1.9. Reads were filtered out if the reads had weak V/J assignments (E-value above 1e-6), no CDR3, stop codons, out-of-frame junctions, or ambiguous translated residues. V3J clonotypes were defined as sequences sharing the same inferred V gene, J gene, and CDR3 amino acid sequence. Percentage overlap between repertoires was calculated by dividing the number of shared unique clonotypes by the size of the smaller repertoire. Repertoire richness was assessed with RTK rarefaction, the Chao1 estimator, and Recon v2.1 estimates of unobserved clonotypes. Generation probabilities for all TCRbeta clonotypes obtained by the gDNA method from a handful of donors were computed using OLGA. TCRdb retrieved this table from immuneACCESS and kept in-frame rearrangements only. Not all clones are present; in checked studies, unresolved V genes account for under half, and no reason is known for the remainder. V and J calls and clone size are given by that table; D and trimming were obtained from the DNA. The sample contains some 2,000,000 clones, over 85% of them found a single time. The ten largest clonotypes hold 0.13% of the sample.

From the cysteine through the phenylalanine, the CDR3 covers 15 amino acids. Only the CDR3 region is kept as DNA, spanning 45 bases read in frame from base 1. CDR1 and CDR2, per the germline V gene, are ENHRY and SYGVKD. V trim: 5 bases; J trim: 0 bases; unmatched bases: 2. On this clone itself: Its antigen target is currently unknown. No much larger clone is present one base from it, and per-base qualities are unavailable.

Donors were healthy HIV-negative adults with no recently reported acute infections or vaccinations. All donors were Caucasian adults living in Nashville, Tennessee, USA. CD4+ T cells were enriched through magnetic negative selection, after which naive cells were positively selected on CD45RA and the remaining negative fraction served as the memory subset. Blood was obtained by leukapheresis, after which PBMCs were separated by Ficoll-Histopaque density gradient centrifugation and cryopreserved in liquid nitrogen vapor phase. Purity and quantity of every magnetically sorted T cell population were checked by analytical flow cytometry. Genomic DNA was isolated from each sorted fraction and quantified by UV absorbance on a Nanodrop 2000c.

The specimen was naive CD4+ T cells sorted from blood. The cell subset or site label corresponds to: CD45RA+ positively selected. The rearrangement combines TRBV10-3 with TRBJ1-3; 9 junctional bases match TRBD1. This receptor was identified in a young man in good health. The nucleotide sequence is given as TGTGCCATCAGTAGACAGGGGGGCTCTGGAAACACCATATATTTT. Translated, it reads CAISRQGGSGNTIYF.